This T cell receptor (beta chain) was profiled in a study of OX40 agonist ivuxolimab in advanced cancers. Points on this clone: The target antigen is unknown.

Autoimmune disease history or systemic immunosuppression led to patient exclusion. The protocol was immunoSEQ multiplex PCR, while the TCRdb copy is restricted to in-frame clones and leaves out a portion. This table has tens of thousands of clones, around three quarters appearing once. Study-level results: The study found that CD8+ T cells averaged more expanded clones than CD4+.

CDR3 length equals 15 residues. J gave up 5 bases and V 4 bases, and 8 bases lay outside the gene matches. The germline gives CDR1 MGHRA, CDR2 YSYEKL. This TCR was sampled from an adult with an advanced solid tumor such as melanoma, head and neck, liver or kidney cancer. The specimen was CD4+ or CD8+ T cells sorted from blood, collected in a trial of the OX40 agonist ivuxolimab. This chain connects TRBV4-1 to TRBJ2-7; 10 nucleotides match TRBD1. This chain's CDR3 is CASSLSGTGENEQYF. For the CDR3, the DNA is TGCGCCAGCAGCCTGTCCGGGACAGGGGAAAACGAGCAGTACTTC.